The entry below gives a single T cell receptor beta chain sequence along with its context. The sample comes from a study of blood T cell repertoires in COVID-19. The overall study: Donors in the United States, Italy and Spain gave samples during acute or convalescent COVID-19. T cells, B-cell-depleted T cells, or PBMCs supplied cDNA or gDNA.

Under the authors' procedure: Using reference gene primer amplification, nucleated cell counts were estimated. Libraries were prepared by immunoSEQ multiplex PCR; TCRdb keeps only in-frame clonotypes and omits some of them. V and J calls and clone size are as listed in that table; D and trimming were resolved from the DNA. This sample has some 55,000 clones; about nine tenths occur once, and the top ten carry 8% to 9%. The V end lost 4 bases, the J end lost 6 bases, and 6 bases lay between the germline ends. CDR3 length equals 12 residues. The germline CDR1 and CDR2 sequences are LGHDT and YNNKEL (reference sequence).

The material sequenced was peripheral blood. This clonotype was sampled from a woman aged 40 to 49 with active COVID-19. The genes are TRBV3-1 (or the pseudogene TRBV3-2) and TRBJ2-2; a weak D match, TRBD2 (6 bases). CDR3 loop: CASSRGAGELFF. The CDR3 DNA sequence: TGTGCCAGCAGCCGCGGGGCCGGGGAGCTGTTTTTT.